This T cell receptor (beta chain) was captured in a study of blood T cells in healthy people across ages. General study findings and limits: Long-lived and aged donors differed, with more naive CD4+ cells and higher diversity in the long-lived. Strongly correlated with naive T cell percentage was TCR beta diversity.

Germline CDR1 is DFQATT and CDR2 is SNEGSKA (reference sequence). V lost 2 bases, J lost 8 bases, and 9 bases stayed unmatched. There are 14 residues in the CDR3. Caucasian individuals from Russia who were healthy and aged 6 to 90 acted as donors. In the case of this clonotype: The target antigen is unknown.

A sample-barcoded 5' primer and a J-beta primer mix were used in a second PCR of roughly 7 to 11 cycles. Every cDNA was tagged by a template-switch adaptor with 12 random nucleotides. TCRdb analysed the 5' RACE reads with MiXCR anew, one entry per CDR3 protein. The sample yields 600,000 to 1,000,000 distinct CDR3 sequences, roughly 25% seen once. The sample also formed part of further work on T cells of mothers and their children.

Input material: blood. This chain links TRBV20-1 with TRBJ2-4; 7 nucleotides agree with TRBD1. This TCR came from a boy between 10 and 17 years old in good health. CDR3: CSARLLTQGDIQYF. The CDR3 nucleotides read TGCAGTGCTAGACTATTGACCCAGGGGGACATTCAGTACTTC.